These 30 T cell receptor beta chains share one sample of origin, sequenced in a study of T cell responses to AZD1222 COVID-19 vaccine. TCRdb's table, derived via immunoSEQ multiplex PCR, lists solely in-frame clones and lacks some. Of roughly 100,000 clones listed, about 85% are singletons. The input for sequencing was peripheral blood, taken on day 0 of AZD1222 vaccination. These receptors were obtained from an adult in good health.

The count of this clone is one. The V and J genes are TRBV30 and TRBJ2-1; 8 positions match TRBD2. J was trimmed by 6 bases and V by 0 bases; bases with no gene match: 7. Germline-derived CDR1 and CDR2 are GTSNPN and SVGIG (reference sequence). The CDR3 consists of 15 residues. DNA of the CDR3: TGTGCCTGGAGTGTACTAAGCGGGAGATCCAATGAGCAGTTCTTC. Protein sequence: CAWSVLSGRSNEQFF.

This clone appeared a single time. The chain recombines TRBV6-4 with TRBJ2-7; 8 nucleotides match TRBD1. V lost 0 bases to trimming and J lost 3 bases; unmatched junction nucleotides: 13. Germline CDR1 and CDR2: MRHNA and SNTAGT. The CDR3 is 18 residues long. This CDR3 is CASSDSLQGGRPNYEQYF. Written as DNA, the CDR3 is TGTGCCAGCAGTGACTCATTACAGGGGGGTAGACCGAACTACGAGCAGTACTTC.

The chain combines TRBV6-1 with TRBJ2-7; TRBD1 is a possible D gene (6 bases). V lost 0 bases and J 0 bases, leaving 9 bases between the germline ends. Looked up from germline, CDR1 is MNHNS and CDR2 is SASEGT. There are 15 residues in the CDR3. The CDR3 bases are TGTGCCAGCAGTGAAGCGGGGGCTTTCTCCTACGAGCAGTACTTC. This sequence encodes CASSEAGAFSYEQYF.

V gene TRBV4-3 combines with J gene TRBJ2-1; 8 bases fit TRBD1. Germline CDR1 LGHNA, CDR2 YSLEER. Unmatched junction bases numbered 9, after V lost 1 base and J lost 10 bases. CDR3 length equals 15 residues. The CDR3 loop is CASSQVDRAFDEQFF. In nucleotides, the CDR3 is TGCGCCAGCAGCCAAGTGGACAGGGCTTTTGACGAGCAGTTCTTC.

The rearrangement joins TRBV6-5 to TRBJ1-3, with 7 bases matching TRBD1. The trim removed 5 bases at V and 4 bases at J, leaving 5 bases unmatched. The CDR3 has 14 residues. Germline CDR1 is MNHEY and CDR2 is SVGAGI. CDR3 protein: CASSQRTGGNTIYF. In DNA, the CDR3 is TGTGCCAGCAGTCAACGGACAGGAGGAAACACCATATATTTT.

The V call is TRBV12-3 or TRBV12-4, the J call TRBJ1-1; D might be TRBD1 (5 bases). The ends were cut back, 5 bases at V and 10 bases at J, with 14 bases in the middle. CDR3 size: 12 residues. The CDR3 DNA is TGTGCCAGCAGTGCTACAGGAGCAGGAGCTTTCTTT. Its translation: CASSATGAGAFF.

This chain links TRBV7-9 with TRBJ1-6; D possibly corresponds to TRBD1 (5 bases). This CDR3 has 13 residues. The germline V gene has CDR1 SEHNR and CDR2 FQNEAQ (reference sequence). The V and J ends lost 7 bases and 6 bases respectively, with 10 bases between them. CDR3 loop: CASMEGLNSPLHF. The CDR3 DNA reads TGTGCCAGCATGGAGGGGCTTAATTCACCCCTCCACTTT.

The chain joins TRBV10-3 to TRBJ1-1; 8 nucleotides line up with TRBD1. With 3 bases clipped from V and 8 bases from J, the junction kept 5 bases outside the gene matches. Germline CDR1 ENHRY, CDR2 SYGVKD. This CDR3 region has 13 residues. The CDR3 protein is CAISEYRGLEAFF. Here the CDR3 DNA reads TGTGCCATCAGTGAATACAGGGGGTTAGAAGCTTTCTTT.

V is TRBV6-5 and J is TRBJ2-2; TRBD1 is a possible D gene (6 bases). The CDR3 runs 14 residues. Trimming pared 4 bases from V and 5 bases from J, leaving 11 bases between. Germline V gene sequence: CDR1 MNHEY, CDR2 SVGAGI. The CDR3 coding sequence is TGTGCCAGCAGTTCCGGGACAACGACCGGGGAGCTGTTTTTT. This gives the protein CASSSGTTTGELFF.

The rearrangement links TRBV5-8 to TRBJ1-2; D gene uncertain. Germline assignment: CDR1 SGHTS and CDR2 YDEGEE. V shed 4 bases and J shed 0 bases, with 13 bases lying between them. The CDR3 length is 15 residues. Here the CDR3 reads CASSPVHRANYGYTF. As DNA, the CDR3 is TGTGCCAGCAGCCCTGTCCACCGAGCTAACTATGGCTACACCTTC. Variable domain in full (rest from reference TRBV5-8 and TRBJ1-2): EAGVTQSPTHLIKTRGQQATLRCSPISGHTSVYWYQQALGLGLQFLLWYDEGEERNRGNFPPRFSGRQFPNYSSELNVNALELEDSALYLCASSPVHRANYGYTFGSGTRLTVV.

The table lists this clone with a count of one. V usage is TRBV11-3 and J usage is TRBJ1-5; the D is unclear. CDR3 length: 13 residues. Germline assignment: CDR1 SGHNT and CDR2 YENEEA. Trimming took off 1 base at V and 6 bases at J, with 7 bases between the two ends. CDR3 protein: CASSLVGGQPQHF. In DNA form, the CDR3 reads TGTGCCAGCAGCTTAGTGGGTGGTCAGCCCCAGCATTTT.

This chain links TRBV5-8 with TRBJ2-1, with TRBD1 matching over 10 bases. Germline V CDR1 and CDR2: SGHTS, YDEGEE. The CDR3 loop spans 14 amino acids. With 3 bases clipped from V and 3 bases from J, the junction kept 0 bases outside the gene matches. As DNA, the CDR3 is TGTGCCAGCAGCTGGACAGGGGGCTACAATGAGCAGTTCTTC. This codes for CASSWTGGYNEQFF.

The genes are TRBV10-3 and TRBJ2-3, with TRBD2 identical over 9 bases. The CDR3 has 14 amino acids. The germline V gene has CDR1 ENHRY and CDR2 SYGVKD. J lost 4 bases, V lost 6 bases, and 5 bases had no gene match. CDR3 sequence reads: CAISLGTSPDTQYF. DNA of the CDR3: TGTGCCATCAGCCTCGGGACTAGCCCAGATACGCAGTATTTT.

The chain carries TRBV27 and TRBJ1-6; 9 positions agree with TRBD1. Germline V gene lookup returns CDR1 MNHEY and CDR2 SMNVEV (reference sequence). V shed 5 bases, J shed 10 bases, and the junction held 6 bases outside the gene matches. The CDR3 consists of 14 residues. Here the CDR3 DNA reads TGTGCCAGCAGTCCGGGACAGGGTCTGTCACCCCTCCACTTT. Translating it yields CASSPGQGLSPLHF.

The chain combines TRBV19 with TRBJ2-2, with a weak D call TRBD1 (6 bases). The ends were cut back, 3 bases at V and 2 bases at J, with 19 bases in the middle. CDR1 and CDR2 from the germline V gene are LNHDA and SQIVND (reference sequence). This CDR3 region has 18 residues. CDR3 sequence reads: CASSMSLVGTRNTGELFF. As DNA, the CDR3 is TGTGCCAGTAGTATGAGTTTGGTCGGGACAAGAAACACCGGGGAGCTGTTTTTT.

This rearrangement joins TRBV6-2 or TRBV6-3 to TRBJ2-3; TRBD1 agrees at 8 bases. The CDR3 is 14 amino acids. J was trimmed by 6 bases and V by 5 bases; bases with no gene match: 7. Per the germline V gene, CDR1 is MNHEY and CDR2 is SVGEGT. The chain's CDR3 is CASSRTGLRDTQYF. As DNA, the CDR3 is TGTGCCAGCAGTCGGACAGGGCTACGGGATACGCAGTATTTT.

The J gene is TRBJ1-2, the V gene TRBV7-9; TRBD1 might be the D (5 bases). This CDR3 is built from 13 residues. Germline V gene sequence: CDR1 SEHNR, CDR2 FQNEAQ (reference sequence). With 5 bases removed from V and 5 bases from J, the gap between germline ends came to 12 bases. For the CDR3, the DNA is TGTGCCAGCAGCCCCGGGACGGAGTATGGCTACACCTTC. Protein: CASSPGTEYGYTF.

The chain employs TRBV3-1 (or the pseudogene TRBV3-2) and TRBJ2-5; D is ambiguous. The CDR3 loop spans 12 amino acids. The V and J ends lost 1 base and 7 bases respectively, with 7 bases between them. CDR1 and CDR2 (germline): LGHDT, YNNKEL (reference sequence). The CDR3 loop reads CASSQGAGTQYF. In DNA form, the CDR3 reads TGTGCCAGCAGCCAAGGAGCCGGGACCCAGTACTTC.

This clone was seen more than once but under ten times. This chain links TRBV3-1 (or the pseudogene TRBV3-2) with TRBJ2-1, with TRBD2 matching 12 bases. The CDR3 sequence is 15 residues long. The V gene end was trimmed by 3 bases and the J gene end by 7 bases; junction bases not matched to a gene: 4. Germline V gives CDR1 LGHDT, CDR2 YNNKEL (reference sequence). The CDR3 region is CASSQTSGRGNEQFF. CDR3 DNA: TGTGCCAGCAGCCAGACTAGCGGGAGAGGAAATGAGCAGTTCTTC.

This chain joins TRBV12-3 or TRBV12-4 and TRBJ1-2; D call uncertain. The CDR3 covers 11 residues. Trimming removed 6 bases at V and 12 bases at J, with 14 bases between. CDR3 residues: CASSEDRFDTF. DNA for the CDR3: TGTGCCAGCAGCGAGGACCGCTTCGACACCTTC.

With regard to this clone: Additional DNA sequences in this sample encode the identical CDR3. This sequence joins TRBV5-6 and TRBJ1-3; D might be TRBD1 (6 bases). The V end was cut by 4 bases, the J end by 2 bases, with 10 bases between. Looked up from germline, CDR1 is SGHDT and CDR2 is YYEEEE. The CDR3 length is 14 residues. CDR3: CASSPRGPGNTIYF. CDR3 nucleotide sequence: TGTGCCAGCAGCCCACGGGGGCCTGGAAACACCATATATTTT.

This rearrangement joins TRBV11-2 to TRBJ1-5, with D uncertain. V lost 3 bases, J lost 0 bases, and 3 bases lay in between. The CDR3 sequence is 13 residues long. CDR1 is SGHAT and CDR2 is FQNNGV in the germline V gene. Here the CDR3 reads CASSFGSNQPQHF. CDR3 sequence (DNA): TGTGCCAGCAGCTTCGGTAGCAATCAGCCCCAGCATTTT.

The genes are TRBV2 and TRBJ1-2, with unresolved D. V was shortened by 2 bases and J by 2 bases, with 12 bases between the two germline ends. CDR3 size: 15 residues. Germline CDR1 and CDR2: SNHLY and FYNNEI. For the CDR3, the DNA is TGTGCCAGCAGTGAAACCTCACAGACAAACTATGGCTACACCTTC. Its translation: CASSETSQTNYGYTF.

J is TRBJ1-1 and V is TRBV6-2 or TRBV6-3; TRBD1 matches at 9 bases. The germline V gene has CDR1 MNHEY and CDR2 SVGEGT. Trimming removed 6 bases from V and 4 bases from J; junction bases left unmatched: 6. The CDR3 sequence is 14 residues long. The CDR3 DNA reads as TGTGCCAGCAGCCAATCGACAGGGGGCACTGAAGCTTTCTTT. Its protein is CASSQSTGGTEAFF.

The V call is TRBV15, the J call TRBJ1-5; D perhaps matches TRBD1 (5 bases). Germline CDR1 LNHNV, CDR2 YYDKDF (reference sequence). The CDR3 consists of 17 residues. Trimming removed 0 bases from V and 1 base from J, with 13 bases in between. The CDR3: CATSRESAGTSNQPQHF. The CDR3, as DNA: TGTGCCACCAGCAGAGAATCGGCAGGGACCAGCAATCAGCCCCAGCATTTT.

The chain employs TRBV5-6 and TRBJ1-1; 7 bases fit TRBD1. Germline values: CDR1 SGHDT, CDR2 YYEEEE. Trimming cost V 2 bases and J 7 bases; bases outside gene matches: 2. This CDR3 spans 12 amino acids. The CDR3 here is CASSFGQDEAFF. CDR3 coding DNA: TGTGCCAGCAGCTTCGGACAGGATGAAGCTTTCTTT.

The chain carries TRBV6-5 and TRBJ2-4, with a weak D call TRBD2 (6 bases). The length of the CDR3 is 13 residues. Trimming took off 6 bases at V and 9 bases at J, with 15 bases between the two ends. Germline V gene data show CDR1 as MNHEY and CDR2 as SVGAGI. For the CDR3, the DNA is TGTGCCAGCAGCGCGGACTACTACGGCATTCAGTACTTC. Its protein product is CASSADYYGIQYF.

V usage is TRBV6-5 and J usage is TRBJ1-1; D ambiguous. V was trimmed by 7 bases and J by 1 base, leaving 16 bases between them. The germline V gene has CDR1 MNHEY and CDR2 SVGAGI. The CDR3 is 15 residues long. CDR3 nucleotides: TGTGCCAGCATTTCCCTAGCCCTCGGGAACACTGAAGCTTTCTTT. Amino acids: CASISLALGNTEAFF.

This chain connects TRBV6-2 or TRBV6-3 to TRBJ1-1; tentatively, D is TRBD1 (5 bases). The V end lost 2 bases, the J end lost 3 bases, and 10 bases lay between the germline ends. From germline, CDR1 is MNHEY and CDR2 SVGEGT. This CDR3 is 14 amino acids long. For the CDR3, the DNA is TGTGCCAGCAGTTACAAGTGGGGGTACACTGAAGCTTTCTTT. Residues: CASSYKWGYTEAFF.

J is TRBJ1-2 and V is TRBV3-1 (or the pseudogene TRBV3-2); D is possibly TRBD1 (6 bases). V dropped 4 bases and J dropped 4 bases, with 19 bases sitting between them. The germline CDR1 and CDR2 sequences are LGHDT and YNNKEL (reference sequence). This CDR3 comprises 16 residues. CDR3 amino acids: CASSPQQGISGYGYTF. In nucleotides, the CDR3 is TGTGCCAGCAGCCCTCAACAGGGAATCAGCGGCTATGGCTACACCTTC.